A selection of T cell receptor beta chains follows, all from one sample in a study of T cells in localized non-small cell lung cancer. Assay: immunoSEQ multiplex PCR; the TCRdb copy retains only in-frame clones and omits some. In the table there are 6,000 or so clones, roughly 90% of which are singletons. Here the sequenced sample was peripheral blood, taken before any cancer treatment. These receptors were obtained from a male donor at least 60 years old with stage I lung adenocarcinoma. CDR3s include the opening cysteine and the closing phenylalanine or tryptophan. The order of the fields is V gene, J gene, clone size, D gene, CDR3 protein, CDR3 DNA. A D gene is named only where the DNA matches it firmly. Only some rows state a clone size, as once, few, many or a class for expanded clones.

TRBV11-2	TRBJ2-5	once	TRBD2	CASSLGTSGGLETQYF	TGTGCCAGCAGCTTGGGGACTAGCGGGGGGCTAGAGACCCAGTACTTC
TRBV2	TRBJ1-1	.	TRBD1	CASRSGGSGTEAFF	TGTGCCAGCAGATCAGGGGGCTCTGGCACTGAAGCTTTCTTT
TRBV28	TRBJ1-3	few	.	CASSLYGTIYF	TGTGCCAGCAGTTTATACGGCACCATATATTTT
TRBV19	TRBJ1-2	.	TRBD1	CASTLDRGSYGYTF	TGTGCCAGTACCCTGGACAGGGGTTCCTATGGCTACACCTTC
TRBV7-7	TRBJ2-2	.	.	CASSPGQSPGELFF	TGTGCCAGCAGCCCCGGACAGAGTCCCGGGGAGCTGTTTTTT
TRBV30	TRBJ2-6	once	.	CAWSAGGPGANVLTF	TGTGCCTGGAGTGCCGGGGGGCCCGGGGCCAACGTCCTGACTTTC
TRBV5-1	TRBJ2-1	.	TRBD1	CASNPGTGGNEQFF	TGCGCCAGCAATCCCGGGACAGGGGGGAATGAGCAGTTCTTC
TRBV5-1	TRBJ2-7	.	.	CASSPFGEGPPSGEQYF	TGCGCCAGCAGCCCCTTCGGCGAGGGGCCCCCTTCGGGAGAGCAGTACTTC
TRBV7-7	TRBJ2-3	.	TRBD2	CASSLEAGADTQYF	TGTGCCAGCAGCTTAGAAGCGGGGGCAGATACGCAGTATTTT
TRBV6-1	TRBJ2-1	.	TRBD2	CASITSGGFNEQFF	TGTGCCAGCATTACTAGCGGGGGCTTCAATGAGCAGTTCTTC
TRBV2	TRBJ2-5	.	.	CASSEETQYF	TGTGCCAGCAGTGAAGAGACCCAGTACTTC
TRBV27	TRBJ2-7	large	.	CASSFQTGRLYEQYF	TGTGCCAGCAGTTTTCAGACAGGCCGACTCTACGAGCAGTACTTC
TRBV7-2	TRBJ2-6	.	.	CASSLVGGFLSGANVLTF	TGTGCCAGCAGCTTAGTAGGGGGGTTTCTGTCTGGGGCCAACGTCCTGACTTTC
TRBV27	TRBJ2-5	.	.	CASSTKTQYF	TGTGCCAGCTCGACAAAGACCCAGTACTTC
TRBV13	TRBJ2-7	.	.	CASSLAARGQYF	TGTGCCAGCAGCTTAGCGGCCCGGGGGCAGTACTTC
TRBV20-1	TRBJ1-4	once	.	CSARGDKLFF	TGCAGTGCTAGAGGGGACAAACTGTTTTTT
TRBV10-2	TRBJ1-5	.	TRBD1	CASRQGGGQPQHF	TGCGCCAGCCGGCAGGGGGGAGGTCAGCCCCAGCATTTT
TRBV30	TRBJ2-2	.	TRBD1	CAWSVLGTGYSGELFF	TGTGCCTGGAGTGTACTAGGGACAGGGTATTCCGGGGAGCTGTTTTTT
TRBV11-2	TRBJ1-6	.	.	CASSLDGRQNSPLHF	TGTGCCAGCAGCTTAGACGGGAGACAGAATTCACCCCTCCACTTT
TRBV7-7	TRBJ2-3	.	.	CASSLDPGSDTQYF	TGTGCCAGCAGCTTAGATCCAGGGTCGGATACGCAGTATTTT
TRBV7-2	TRBJ2-1	.	.	CASSPAVSYNEQFF	TGTGCCAGCAGCCCAGCAGTCAGTTACAACGAGCAGTTCTTC
TRBV27	TRBJ2-5	.	.	CASSLLGGVETQYF	TGTGCCAGCAGTTTACTCGGTGGCGTAGAGACCCAGTACTTC
TRBV7-2	TRBJ2-1	.	.	CASSLARINDGEQFF	TGTGCCAGCAGCTTAGCCCGAATTAATGATGGTGAGCAGTTCTTC
TRBV11-2	TRBJ2-2	.	.	CASSGLLGPTGELFF	TGTGCCAGCAGCGGGCTACTTGGACCCACCGGGGAGCTGTTTTTT
TRBV11-3	TRBJ2-3	.	TRBD2	CASSPGLATDTQYF	TGTGCCAGCAGCCCGGGACTAGCGACAGATACGCAGTATTTT
TRBV2	TRBJ1-5	.	TRBD1	CAIQGASSNQPQHF	TGTGCCATCCAGGGGGCAAGCAGCAATCAGCCCCAGCATTTT
TRBV29-1	TRBJ1-3	.	.	CSVEDYEGAGNTIYF	TGCAGCGTTGAAGATTATGAGGGCGCGGGAAACACCATATATTTT
TRBV7-2	TRBJ2-4	.	.	CASSLAPGPGAKNIQYF	TGTGCCAGCAGCTTAGCGCCGGGCCCCGGGGCCAAAAACATTCAGTACTTC
TRBV2	TRBJ2-5	.	TRBD2	CASQRSGGMIETQYF	TGTGCCTCTCAGAGGAGCGGGGGGATGATAGAGACCCAGTACTTC
TRBV6-5	TRBJ1-2	few	.	CASSYSATAARGYTF	TGTGCCAGCAGTTACTCCGCGACGGCGGCTCGAGGCTACACCTTC
TRBV6-1	TRBJ2-5	.	TRBD1	CASSDPLVRGRRETQYF	TGTGCCAGCAGTGACCCTCTAGTGAGGGGGCGCCGGGAGACCCAGTACTTC
TRBV5-1	TRBJ1-3	.	TRBD1	CASSYGTAVASGNTIYF	TGCGCCAGCAGCTATGGGACAGCTGTAGCATCCGGAAACACCATATATTTT
TRBV29-1	TRBJ2-1	.	.	CSAGRGWGEQFF	TGCAGCGCCGGACGGGGGTGGGGTGAGCAGTTCTTC